Following are 29 T cell receptor beta chains from one sample sequenced in a study of T cells expressing NK-cell markers. TCRdb re-analyzed the 5' RACE reads; it lists each CDR3 protein once, without DNA. In all, the sample yields around 180,000 distinct CDR3 sequences. Sequencing input: blood T cells: a sorted CD56 or NKG2C T cell subset, CD4+ or CD8+ T cells, or bulk PBMC T cells (not recorded which). The receptors were gathered from a man aged 18-70 years in good health.

The chain employs TRBV2 and TRBJ2-1; absent DNA, TCRdb's TRBD2 call cannot be checked. Germline lookup yields CDR1 SNHLY and CDR2 FYNNEI. The CDR3 runs 13 residues. The chain's CDR3 is CASAEAGYNEQFF.

The chain combines TRBV7-8 with TRBJ2-7; TCRdb's D call, TRBD1, is unchecked because there is no DNA. CDR1 and CDR2 (germline): SGHVS, FQNEAQ. The CDR3 extends over 14 amino acids. The CDR3 spells CASIVGDRVEEQYF.

The V call is TRBV9, the J call TRBJ2-7; TCRdb reports TRBD1, a call that lacks DNA to check it against. Germline loops: CDR1 SGDLS, CDR2 YYNGEE. The CDR3 is 13 amino acids. The CDR3 reads CASSPPSSYEQYF.

This chain links TRBV15 with TRBJ2-3; the TCRdb call, TRBD1, lacks DNA for checking. This CDR3 contains 16 residues. Germline V gives CDR1 LNHNV, CDR2 YYDKDF (reference sequence). CDR3: CATSIMTGLFTDTQYF.

This chain links TRBV7-8 with TRBJ1-2; the TRBD1 assignment by TCRdb is unverifiable without DNA. Germline V gene lookup returns CDR1 SGHVS and CDR2 FQNEAQ. The CDR3 has 15 amino acids. The CDR3 protein is CASSSHRWPNYGYTF.

The CDR3 here is CASSPLVGVGTQYF. This chain joins TRBV7-2 and TRBJ2-3; TCRdb selects TRBD2, and the lack of DNA leaves this call unchecked. The CDR3 runs 14 residues. CDR1 and CDR2 from the germline V gene are SGHTA and FQGNSA.

The chain combines TRBV19 with TRBJ1-1; TCRdb picks TRBD1, but there is no DNA to check that call. The CDR3 has 14 residues. CDR1 is LNHDA, CDR2 SQIVND, per germline (reference sequence). This CDR3 reads CATEPGQGATEAFF.

The chain has TRBV5-6 and TRBJ2-3; without DNA, the TCRdb call of TRBD2 cannot be checked. Germline V gives CDR1 SGHDT, CDR2 YYEEEE. CDR3 length equals 17 residues. CDR3: CASSWESSGGPSDTQYF.

The chain links TRBV20-1 to TRBJ2-5; the TCRdb D gene call, TRBD1, has no DNA to confirm it. This CDR3 comprises 13 residues. Looked up from germline, CDR1 is DFQATT and CDR2 is SNEGSKA (reference sequence). This chain's CDR3 is CSATTDREETQYF.

The V gene is TRBV2, the J gene TRBJ2-5; TCRdb calls TRBD1, which cannot be checked without DNA. The CDR3 length is 12 residues. The germline gives CDR1 SNHLY, CDR2 FYNNEI. The CDR3 spells CAGTGRTETQYF.

This chain links TRBV20-1 with TRBJ2-7. Germline lookup yields CDR1 DFQATT and CDR2 SNEGSKA (reference sequence). The CDR3 length is 14 residues. The CDR3 sequence is CSATYTENSYEQYF.

The chain joins TRBV27 to TRBJ1-6; there is no DNA to check the TCRdb D call of TRBD1. The length of the CDR3 is 14 residues. Per the germline V gene, CDR1 is MNHEY and CDR2 is SMNVEV (reference sequence). The CDR3 sequence is CASSLGTPGSPLHF.

The rearrangement uses TRBV27 and TRBJ2-7; TCRdb calls TRBD2, which cannot be checked without DNA. Germline CDR1 and CDR2: MNHEY and SMNVEV (reference sequence). The CDR3 spans 15 residues. This CDR3 reads CASSIDRDLGYEQYF.

The rearrangement links TRBV12-3 or TRBV12-4 to TRBJ1-2; TCRdb outputs TRBD1, but without DNA this stays unchecked. The CDR3 consists of 13 residues. CDR3 in amino acids: CAIPQQVGYGYTF.

CDR3 protein: CASSLTFYEAFF. The genes are TRBV12-3 or TRBV12-4 and TRBJ1-1. This CDR3 region has 12 residues.

The rearrangement joins TRBV20-1 to TRBJ1-2. Germline loops: CDR1 DFQATT, CDR2 SNEGSKA (reference sequence). This CDR3 spans 15 amino acids. The CDR3 sequence is CSAREASDRGYGYTF.

The genes are TRBV11-2 and TRBJ1-4. Germline lookup yields CDR1 SGHAT and CDR2 FQNNGV. The CDR3 spans 15 residues. The CDR3 is CASSLFYATNEKLFF.

The chain links TRBV6-1 to TRBJ1-5; the TRBD1 assignment by TCRdb is unverifiable without DNA. This CDR3 has 14 amino acids. Germline V CDR1 and CDR2: MNHNS, SASEGT. This CDR3 reads CASSDGTVGQPQHF.

The chain employs TRBV19 and TRBJ2-3; TCRdb indicates TRBD2, and absent DNA this call remains unverified. The length of the CDR3 is 16 residues. Germline CDR1 LNHDA, CDR2 SQIVND (reference sequence). The CDR3 loop is CASSLGLAGVTDTQYF.

V is TRBV7-9 and J is TRBJ2-1; the TCRdb call, TRBD1, lacks DNA for checking. From germline, CDR1 is SEHNR and CDR2 FQNEAQ (reference sequence). There are 15 residues in the CDR3. This chain's CDR3 is CASSLAGGPVNEQFF.

The rearrangement joins TRBV20-1 to TRBJ1-6. CDR3 length equals 17 residues. Germline V gene sequence: CDR1 DFQATT, CDR2 SNEGSKA (reference sequence). The CDR3 sequence: CSAREMVGGPYNSPLHF.

This sequence joins TRBV2 and TRBJ1-1. Germline lookup yields CDR1 SNHLY and CDR2 FYNNEI. CDR3 size: 13 residues. CDR3 sequence: CASEYTANTEAFF.

This chain links TRBV6-1 with TRBJ2-2; with no DNA, the TCRdb D assignment of TRBD1 cannot be verified. This CDR3 spans 16 amino acids. Germline assignment: CDR1 MNHNS and CDR2 SASEGT. The CDR3 reads CASSGGYRVDTGELFF.

This chain connects TRBV6-5 to TRBJ2-1. Germline V gene sequence: CDR1 MNHEY, CDR2 SVGAGI. The CDR3 extends over 15 amino acids. This CDR3 reads CASSYSDLKGNEQFF.

This chain joins TRBV7-7 and TRBJ1-1; TCRdb's D call of TRBD1 is untestable without DNA. Germline V gene sequence: CDR1 SSHAT, CDR2 FNYEAQ (reference sequence). The CDR3 runs 15 residues. The CDR3 sequence is CASSPLGRRNTEAFF.

The gene calls are TRBV2 and TRBJ2-7; the TCRdb D gene call, TRBD1, has no DNA to confirm it. This CDR3 has 15 residues. Germline V gene data show CDR1 as SNHLY and CDR2 as FYNNEI. CDR3 sequence: CASSWGQGSSYEQYF.

The chain combines TRBV6-5 with TRBJ2-3; TCRdb outputs TRBD1, but without DNA this stays unchecked. The CDR3 is 16 residues long. Germline assignment: CDR1 MNHEY and CDR2 SVGAGI. Here the CDR3 reads CASSYSTGGGTDTQYF.

The chain links TRBV3-1 to TRBJ2-7; the TCRdb call, TRBD1, lacks DNA for checking. The length of the CDR3 is 15 residues. Germline CDR1 is LGHDT and CDR2 is YNNKEL (reference sequence). The CDR3 loop reads CASSHSGGDSYEQYF.

V usage is TRBV2 and J usage is TRBJ1-2; TCRdb lists TRBD1, though no DNA is available to test this call. Germline V lookup: CDR1 SNHLY, CDR2 FYNNEI. CDR3 size: 19 residues. The CDR3 loop is CASSEDPPTGWGANYGYTF.